This entry is about one T cell receptor (beta chain). Its antigen is currently unknown. The data belong to a study of shared clonotypes between healthy human individuals. Naive CD8 populations comprised CD45RO-negative cells positively selected for CCR7, excluding terminally differentiated effector memory CD45RA+ cells. V was pared by 6 bases and J by 3 bases, with 15 bases between. CDR3 length: 14 amino acids. Germline values: CDR1 MNHNS, CDR2 SASEGT. The material for each subset, its genomic DNA, was split evenly across several immunoSEQ plates. Sequenced by immunoSEQ multiplex PCR; TCRdb stores in-frame clones only, minus some. The sample has approximately 2,000,000 clones; just under 95% are singletons. Whole-study results and caveats: Investigators expected sequencing depth to affect clonotype sharing among donors. The represented genetic and exposure-history diversity was limited by the small number of donors.

The receptor's source is a man aged 18 to 30 in good health. Some clones in this sample may be carry-over from other donors' samples. The sequenced sample consisted of naive CD8+ T cells from PBMCs. The rearrangement links TRBV6-1 to TRBJ2-7; D may be TRBD2 (6 bases). CDR3 protein: CASRGGGGHYEQYF. CDR3 nucleotide sequence: TGTGCCAGCAGGGGGGGAGGCGGACACTACGAGCAGTACTTC.